These 25 T cell receptor beta chains were sequenced from one sample in a study of Ad26.COV2.S vaccination and SARS-CoV-2 variants (dated by TCRdb to the early 2020s). Libraries were constructed by the immunoSEQ multiplex PCR assay. TCRdb re-hosts the immuneACCESS table, in-frame sequences only. Its copies lack some clones; in the studies checked, an unresolved V gene accounts for under half of them, and the cause for the rest is not known. In this sample the table shows 300,000 to 400,000 clones, around 89% of which occur a single time. The ten most abundant clones make up around 5% of the sample. The treatment or condition label corresponds to: roughly 19 received Ad26.COV2.S at low or high dose, single or two shots; about five received placebo; per-sample allocation not given. Repertoires of vaccine and placebo recipients were sequenced from samples taken on day 63 after the first injection. The source material was peripheral blood, sampled in a trial of Ad26.COV2.S vaccine versus placebo. These receptors were taken from a person between 18 and 59 years old who received the Ad26.COV2.S COVID-19 vaccine or a placebo.

The table lists this clone with a few counts. The V and J genes are TRBV10-3 and TRBJ2-7; D not resolved. The V end was cut by 5 bases, the J end by 3 bases, with 8 bases between. The CDR3 length is 12 residues. CDR1 and CDR2 from the germline V gene are ENHRY and SYGVKD. The CDR3 DNA reads as TGTGCCATCAGTAAGCTAAGCTACGAGCAGTACTTC. It codes for CAISKLSYEQYF.

This clone was recorded a few times. The chain combines TRBV19 with TRBJ1-1; 7 positions match TRBD1. Trimming cost V 4 bases and J 1 base; bases outside gene matches: 9. The CDR3 sequence is 16 residues long. The germline CDR1 and CDR2 sequences are LNHDA and SQIVND (reference sequence). The CDR3 DNA is TGTGCCAGTAGTAACCTACCGGGACAGCCGAACACTGAAGCTTTCTTT. Residues: CASSNLPGQPNTEAFF. The entire variable domain, with the rest obtained from reference TRBV19 and TRBJ1-1, is as follows: DGGITQSPKYLFRKEGQNVTLSCEQNLNHDAMYWYRQDPGQGLRLIYYSQIVNDFQKGDIAEGYSVSREKKESFPLTVTSAQKNPTAFYLCASSNLPGQPNTEAFFGQGTRLTVV.

The chain recombines TRBV7-9 with TRBJ2-3; 12 nucleotides match TRBD2. The CDR3 is 15 amino acids. The V gene end was trimmed by 5 bases and the J gene end by 4 bases; junction bases not matched to a gene: 4. Germline lookup yields CDR1 SEHNR and CDR2 FQNEAQ (reference sequence). The CDR3 sequence: CASSPTSGGPDTQYF. CDR3 DNA: TGTGCCAGCAGCCCAACTAGCGGGGGGCCAGATACGCAGTATTTT.

This chain links TRBV15 with TRBJ2-1; 9 bases agree with TRBD2. CDR1 and CDR2 (germline): LNHNV, YYDKDF (reference sequence). The CDR3 sequence is 20 residues long. J was trimmed by 1 base and V by 0 bases; bases with no gene match: 13. The CDR3 coding sequence is TGTGCCACCAGCAGAGATCTTGGGACTAGCCTAACTAGGTCCTACAATGAGCAGTTCTTC. Its protein is CATSRDLGTSLTRSYNEQFF.

This chain links TRBV5-1 with TRBJ1-4, with TRBD1 as a possible D gene (5 bases). Germline CDR1 SGHRS, CDR2 YFSETQ. The CDR3 extends over 16 amino acids. V lost 4 bases to trimming and J lost 2 bases, with 15 bases between them. The CDR3 reads CASSEAGLGTNEKLFF. DNA for the CDR3: TGCGCCAGCAGCGAGGCAGGGCTTGGGACTAATGAAAAACTGTTTTTT.

In its sample, this clone was seen once. This rearrangement joins TRBV11-3 to TRBJ2-5; unclear D gene. This CDR3 has 12 residues. V was trimmed by 9 bases and J by 5 bases, leaving 13 bases between them. The germline V gene encodes CDR1 SGHNT and CDR2 YENEEA. CDR3 residues: CASHAPPETQYF. The CDR3 DNA sequence: TGTGCCAGTCATGCTCCTCCGGAGACCCAGTACTTC.

For the CDR3, the DNA is TGTGCCTGGATAAAGGGGATAAACACTGAAGCTTTCTTT. It specifies CAWIKGINTEAFF. The chain joins TRBV30 to TRBJ1-1; tentative D call: TRBD1 (5 bases). The CDR3 has 13 residues. Trimming stripped 4 bases from V and 2 bases from J, with 11 bases between. Germline V gene sequence: CDR1 GTSNPN, CDR2 SVGIG (reference sequence).

The chain is built from TRBV29-1 and TRBJ1-1; D is uncertain. The V and J ends lost 4 bases and 1 base respectively, with 10 bases between them. CDR3 length equals 13 residues. Germline V gene data show CDR1 as SQVTM and CDR2 as ANQGSEA. CDR3 loop: CSVVKGWNTEAFF. The CDR3 region has the DNA TGCAGCGTTGTTAAGGGATGGAACACTGAAGCTTTCTTT.

On this clone: The sample contains more than one DNA sequence encoding this CDR3. The chain joins TRBV29-1 to TRBJ2-5; D unclear. V was cut by 4 bases and J by 2 bases, with 8 bases left in between. There are 12 residues in the CDR3. Germline V gene data show CDR1 as SQVTM and CDR2 as ANQGSEA. The CDR3 here is CSVGFRQETQYF. CDR3 nucleotides: TGCAGCGTTGGTTTCCGTCAAGAGACCCAGTACTTC.

The chain carries TRBV5-1 and TRBJ2-1; 12 positions agree with TRBD2. Germline assignment: CDR1 SGHRS and CDR2 YFSETQ. This CDR3 spans 15 amino acids. Unmatched junction bases numbered 7, after V lost 4 bases and J lost 8 bases. The chain's CDR3 is CASSTRLAGEHEQFF. For the CDR3, the DNA is TGCGCCAGCAGCACTCGACTAGCGGGAGAGCATGAGCAGTTCTTC.

This chain links TRBV7-2 with TRBJ1-6, with no clear D. Germline CDR1 SGHTA, CDR2 FQGNSA. Trimming removed 2 bases from V and 6 bases from J, with 11 bases in between. The CDR3 loop spans 15 amino acids. CDR3 bases: TGTGCCAGCAGCTTAAGGAAAGGAGCTAATTCACCCCTCCACTTT. Residues: CASSLRKGANSPLHF.

The sample holds one count of this clone. The genes are TRBV7-2 and TRBJ1-2; tentatively, D is TRBD1 (5 bases). The CDR3 length is 13 residues. Per germline, CDR1 SGHTA and CDR2 FQGNSA. V dropped 7 bases and J dropped 4 bases, with 13 bases sitting between them. This CDR3 is CASIERGIYGYTF. The CDR3 nucleotides read TGTGCCAGCATAGAGCGGGGGATCTATGGCTACACCTTC.

This sequence joins TRBV11-2 and TRBJ2-1; TRBD2 is a possible D gene (6 bases). The germline V and J ends were trimmed by 2 bases and 5 bases, with 16 bases remaining between them. The CDR3 spans 16 residues. The germline gives CDR1 SGHAT, CDR2 FQNNGV. This CDR3 is CASSLRPGVGDNEQFF. The CDR3 DNA reads TGTGCCAGCAGCTTACGACCGGGAGTAGGGGACAATGAGCAGTTCTTC.

The chain has TRBV5-1 and TRBJ1-2; D may be TRBD1 (5 bases). Germline V gene sequence: CDR1 SGHRS, CDR2 YFSETQ. The CDR3 totals 14 residues. Trimming stripped 5 bases from V and 5 bases from J, with 16 bases between. The CDR3 DNA is TGCGCCAGCAGTACAGGCGGTTCCCGTTATGGCTACACCTTC. Protein sequence: CASSTGGSRYGYTF.

This clone was found once. The CDR3 DNA follows: TGTGCCAGCAGGCCACAGACAGGCTTGAACACTGAAGCTTTCTTT. Translating it yields CASRPQTGLNTEAFF. The chain links TRBV28 to TRBJ1-1; possible D gene TRBD1, 6 bases. Trimming removed 6 bases at V and 0 bases at J, with 14 bases between. This CDR3 spans 15 amino acids. Germline V gene sequence: CDR1 MDHEN, CDR2 SYDVKM.

This clone occurred once. This rearrangement joins TRBV29-1 to TRBJ1-2; 9 nucleotides align to TRBD1. Germline loops: CDR1 SQVTM, CDR2 ANQGSEA. V lost 5 bases, J lost 1 base, and 5 bases stayed unmatched. CDR3 length: 14 residues. DNA for the CDR3: TGCAGCGTTCAGACAGGGGGGAGTAACTATGGCTACACCTTC. It codes for CSVQTGGSNYGYTF.

The rearrangement uses TRBV6-6 and TRBJ1-4; D gene ambiguous. The CDR3 covers 15 residues. Trimming cost V 2 bases and J 8 bases, with 15 bases left between them. Germline V gene lookup returns CDR1 MNHNY and CDR2 SVGAGI (reference sequence). CDR3 DNA: TGTGCCAGCAGTTACACTCCTGGGAGAGGGGAAAAACTGTTTTTT. This gives the protein CASSYTPGRGEKLFF.

The V call is TRBV5-1, the J call TRBJ1-1; TRBD1 matches at 9 bases. V gave up 0 bases and J gave up 5 bases; unmatched junction bases: 5. Looked up from germline, CDR1 is SGHRS and CDR2 is YFSETQ. This CDR3 has 15 residues. The CDR3 DNA follows: TGCGCCAGCAGCTTGGGGGGACAGGGTATAACTGAAGCTTTCTTT. As protein: CASSLGGQGITEAFF. The full variable domain, completed using reference TRBV5-1 and TRBJ1-1, is KAGVTQTPRYLIKTRGQQVTLSCSPISGHRSVSWYQQTPGQGLQFLFEYFSETQRNKGNFPGRFSGRQFSNSRSEMNVSTLELGDSALYLCASSLGGQGITEAFFGQGTRLTVV.

The table lists this clone with a few counts. This chain links TRBV6-1 with TRBJ1-6; 8 bases agree with TRBD1. The CDR3 loop spans 16 amino acids. Germline V gene lookup returns CDR1 MNHNS and CDR2 SASEGT. Germline trimming cut 2 bases from V and 7 bases from J; bases unmatched to any gene: 7. CDR3 loop: CASSETGQANNSPLHF. The DNA of the CDR3 is TGTGCCAGCAGTGAAACGGGACAGGCTAACAATTCACCCCTCCACTTT.

The V call is TRBV6-1, the J call TRBJ2-1, with D perhaps being TRBD1 or TRBD2 (6 bases each). Trimming pared 2 bases from V and 5 bases from J, leaving 13 bases between. The germline gives CDR1 MNHNS, CDR2 SASEGT. The CDR3 has 15 amino acids. CDR3 residues: CASSEKGGRDNEQFF. The CDR3 nucleotides read TGTGCCAGCAGTGAAAAGGGGGGCCGGGACAATGAGCAGTTCTTC.

This clone was observed once. V and J are TRBV3-1 (or the pseudogene TRBV3-2) and TRBJ1-2; D ambiguous. This CDR3 contains 14 residues. Trimming left V 0 bases short and J 5 bases short, with 10 bases between. The germline CDR1 and CDR2 sequences are LGHDT and YNNKEL (reference sequence). This CDR3 reads CASSQDTRGYGYTF. The CDR3 DNA follows: TGTGCCAGCAGCCAAGATACCCGAGGTTATGGCTACACCTTC.

V gene TRBV27 combines with J gene TRBJ1-2; no clear D gene. The CDR3 totals 14 residues. The V end lost 0 bases, the J end lost 2 bases, and 7 bases lay between the germline ends. Germline CDR1 is MNHEY and CDR2 is SMNVEV (reference sequence). The CDR3 is CASSLSPENYGYTF. For the CDR3, the DNA is TGTGCCAGCAGTTTATCACCTGAGAACTATGGCTACACCTTC.

The rearrangement uses TRBV7-2 and TRBJ1-1, with D unclear. The germline CDR1 and CDR2 sequences are SGHTA and FQGNSA. V gave up 2 bases and J gave up 1 base, with 8 bases separating them. This CDR3 contains 14 residues. In DNA form, the CDR3 reads TGTGCCAGCAGCTTATACGGCGGGAACACTGAAGCTTTCTTT. Translation: CASSLYGGNTEAFF.

For the CDR3, the DNA is TGTGCCAGCAGCCAGGGACAGGGGGCTGTAGGCTACACCTTC. Translating it yields CASSQGQGAVGYTF. The chain has TRBV5-4 and TRBJ1-2; 12 nucleotides match TRBD1. CDR1 is SGHNT and CDR2 is YYREEE in the germline V gene (reference sequence). Losses at the gene ends were 4 bases for V and 8 bases for J; bases not matched to a gene: 6. The CDR3 length is 14 residues.

The genes are TRBV5-1 and TRBJ1-1; D might be TRBD1 (5 bases). Trimming stripped 2 bases from V and 5 bases from J, with 10 bases between. The CDR3 sequence is 13 residues long. Germline CDR1 is SGHRS and CDR2 is YFSETQ. CDR3 amino acids: CASSFEEGTEAFF. In DNA form, the CDR3 reads TGCGCCAGCAGCTTTGAGGAGGGGACTGAAGCTTTCTTT.